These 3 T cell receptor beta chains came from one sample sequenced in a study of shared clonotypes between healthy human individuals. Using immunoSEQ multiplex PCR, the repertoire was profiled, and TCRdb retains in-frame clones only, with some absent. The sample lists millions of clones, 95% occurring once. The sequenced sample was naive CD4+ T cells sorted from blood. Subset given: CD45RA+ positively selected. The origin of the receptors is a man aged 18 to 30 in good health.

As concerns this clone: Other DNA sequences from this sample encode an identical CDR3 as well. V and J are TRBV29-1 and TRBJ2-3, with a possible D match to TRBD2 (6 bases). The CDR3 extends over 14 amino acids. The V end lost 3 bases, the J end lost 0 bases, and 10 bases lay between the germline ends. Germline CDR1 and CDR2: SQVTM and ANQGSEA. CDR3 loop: CSVEGRLSTDTQYF. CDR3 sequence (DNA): TGCAGCGTTGAGGGGAGGTTGAGCACAGATACGCAGTATTTT.

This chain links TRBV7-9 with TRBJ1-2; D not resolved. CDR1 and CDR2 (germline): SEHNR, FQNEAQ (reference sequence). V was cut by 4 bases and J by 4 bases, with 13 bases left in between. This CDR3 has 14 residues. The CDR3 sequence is CASSSRTATYGYTF. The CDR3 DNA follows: TGTGCCAGCAGCTCAAGGACCGCGACCTATGGCTACACCTTC.

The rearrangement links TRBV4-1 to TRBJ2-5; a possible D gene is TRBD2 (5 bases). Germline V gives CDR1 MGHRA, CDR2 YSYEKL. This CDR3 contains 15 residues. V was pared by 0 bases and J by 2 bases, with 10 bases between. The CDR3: CASSQDGPGQETQYF. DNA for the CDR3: TGCGCCAGCAGCCAAGATGGGCCGGGGCAAGAGACCCAGTACTTC.